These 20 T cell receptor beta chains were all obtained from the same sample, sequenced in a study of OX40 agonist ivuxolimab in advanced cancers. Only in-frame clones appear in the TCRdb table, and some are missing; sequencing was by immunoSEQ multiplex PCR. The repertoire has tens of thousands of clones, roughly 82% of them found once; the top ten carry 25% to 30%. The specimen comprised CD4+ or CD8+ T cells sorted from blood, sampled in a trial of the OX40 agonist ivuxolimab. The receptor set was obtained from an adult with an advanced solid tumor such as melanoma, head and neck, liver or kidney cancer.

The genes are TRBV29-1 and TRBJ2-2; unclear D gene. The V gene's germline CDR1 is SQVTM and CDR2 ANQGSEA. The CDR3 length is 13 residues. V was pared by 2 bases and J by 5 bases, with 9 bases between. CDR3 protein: CSVESGRTGELFF. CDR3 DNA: TGCAGCGTTGAATCCGGGCGGACCGGGGAGCTGTTTTTT.

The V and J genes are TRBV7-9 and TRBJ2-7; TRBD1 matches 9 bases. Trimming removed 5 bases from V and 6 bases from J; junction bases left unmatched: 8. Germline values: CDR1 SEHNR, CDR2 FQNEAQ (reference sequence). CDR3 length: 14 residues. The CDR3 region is CASSTGGQGREQYF. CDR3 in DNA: TGTGCCAGCAGCACCGGGGGACAGGGCCGCGAGCAGTACTTC.

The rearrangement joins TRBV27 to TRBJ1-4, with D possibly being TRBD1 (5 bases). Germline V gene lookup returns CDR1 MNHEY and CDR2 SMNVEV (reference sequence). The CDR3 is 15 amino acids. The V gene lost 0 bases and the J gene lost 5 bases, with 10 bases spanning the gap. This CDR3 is CASSLSMSGNEKLFF. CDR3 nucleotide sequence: TGTGCCAGCAGTTTATCAATGTCAGGGAATGAAAAACTGTTTTTT.

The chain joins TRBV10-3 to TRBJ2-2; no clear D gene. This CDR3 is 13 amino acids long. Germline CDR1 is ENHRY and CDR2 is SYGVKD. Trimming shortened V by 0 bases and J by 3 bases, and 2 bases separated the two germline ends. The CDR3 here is CAISESDTGELFF. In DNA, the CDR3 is TGTGCCATCAGTGAGTCGGACACCGGGGAGCTGTTTTTT.

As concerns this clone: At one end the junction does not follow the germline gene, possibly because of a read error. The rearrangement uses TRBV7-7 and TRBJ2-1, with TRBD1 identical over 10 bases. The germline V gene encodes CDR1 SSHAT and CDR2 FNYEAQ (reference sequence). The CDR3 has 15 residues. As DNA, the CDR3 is TGTGCTAGCAGCCCCGGGACAGGGGTAATTGGTGAGCAGTTCTTC. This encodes CASSPGTGVIGEQFF.

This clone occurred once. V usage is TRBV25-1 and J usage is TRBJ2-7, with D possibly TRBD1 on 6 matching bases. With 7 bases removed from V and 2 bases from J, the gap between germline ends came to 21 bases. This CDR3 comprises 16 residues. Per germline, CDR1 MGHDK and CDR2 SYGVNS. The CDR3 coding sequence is TGTGCCAGCACCCCAATCGCCGGGGACACTCCCTACGAGCAGTACTTC. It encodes CASTPIAGDTPYEQYF.

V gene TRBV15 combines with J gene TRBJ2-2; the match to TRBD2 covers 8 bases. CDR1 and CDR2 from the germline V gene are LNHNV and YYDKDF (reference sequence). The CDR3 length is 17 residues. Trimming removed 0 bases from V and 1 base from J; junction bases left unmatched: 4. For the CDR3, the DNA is TGTGCCACCAGCAGAGAGCGACTAGCGATGAACACCGGGGAGCTGTTTTTT. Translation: CATSRERLAMNTGELFF.

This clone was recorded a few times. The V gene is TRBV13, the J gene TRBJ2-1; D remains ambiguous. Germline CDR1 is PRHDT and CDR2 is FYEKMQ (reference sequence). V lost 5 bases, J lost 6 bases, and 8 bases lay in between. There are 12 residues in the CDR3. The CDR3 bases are TGTGCCAGCAGCGACACTCTCAATGAGCAGTTCTTC. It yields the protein CASSDTLNEQFF.

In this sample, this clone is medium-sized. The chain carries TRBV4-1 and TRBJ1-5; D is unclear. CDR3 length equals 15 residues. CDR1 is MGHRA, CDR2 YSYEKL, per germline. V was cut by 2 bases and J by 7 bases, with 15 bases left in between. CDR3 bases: TGCGCCAGCAGCCAAAGGCCGCACGTTTTCCAGCCCCAGCATTTT. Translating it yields CASSQRPHVFQPQHF.

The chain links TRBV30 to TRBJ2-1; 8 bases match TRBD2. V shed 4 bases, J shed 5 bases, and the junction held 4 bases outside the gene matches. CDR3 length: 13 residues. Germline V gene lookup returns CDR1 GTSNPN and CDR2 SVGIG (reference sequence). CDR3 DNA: TGTGCCTGGATAGCGGGACCCCACAATGAGCAGTTCTTC. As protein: CAWIAGPHNEQFF.

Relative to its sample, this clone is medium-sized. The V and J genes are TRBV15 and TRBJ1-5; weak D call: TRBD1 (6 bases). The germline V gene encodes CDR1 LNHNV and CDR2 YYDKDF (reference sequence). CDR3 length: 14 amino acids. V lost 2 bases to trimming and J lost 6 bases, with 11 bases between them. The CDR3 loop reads CATSRRGGAQPQHF. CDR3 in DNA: TGTGCCACCAGCAGAAGGGGGGGGGCTCAGCCCCAGCATTTT.

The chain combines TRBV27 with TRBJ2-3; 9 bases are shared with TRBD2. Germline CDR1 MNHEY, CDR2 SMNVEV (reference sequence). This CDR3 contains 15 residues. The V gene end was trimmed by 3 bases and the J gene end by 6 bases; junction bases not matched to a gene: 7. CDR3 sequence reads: CASSFASGMGDTQYF. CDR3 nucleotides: TGTGCCAGCAGTTTTGCTAGCGGGATGGGCGATACGCAGTATTTT.

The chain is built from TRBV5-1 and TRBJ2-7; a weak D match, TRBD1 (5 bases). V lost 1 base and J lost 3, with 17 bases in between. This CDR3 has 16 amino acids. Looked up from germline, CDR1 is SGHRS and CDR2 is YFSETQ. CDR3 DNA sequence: TGCGCCAGCAGCTTGAGACAGAGCCTGCTTGGCTACGAGCAGTACTTC. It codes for CASSLRQSLLGYEQYF.

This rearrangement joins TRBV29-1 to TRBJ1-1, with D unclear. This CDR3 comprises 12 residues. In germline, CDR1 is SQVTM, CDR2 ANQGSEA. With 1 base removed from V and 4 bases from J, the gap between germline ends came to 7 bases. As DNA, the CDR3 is TGCAGCGTTGAAGTGACTTTCACTGAAGCTTTCTTT. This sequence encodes CSVEVTFTEAFF.

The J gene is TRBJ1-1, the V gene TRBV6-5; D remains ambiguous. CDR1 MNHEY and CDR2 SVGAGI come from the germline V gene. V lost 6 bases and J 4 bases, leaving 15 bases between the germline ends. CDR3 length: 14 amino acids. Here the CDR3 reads CASSLVAGVTEAFF. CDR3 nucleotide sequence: TGTGCCAGCAGCTTGGTAGCTGGGGTCACTGAAGCTTTCTTT.

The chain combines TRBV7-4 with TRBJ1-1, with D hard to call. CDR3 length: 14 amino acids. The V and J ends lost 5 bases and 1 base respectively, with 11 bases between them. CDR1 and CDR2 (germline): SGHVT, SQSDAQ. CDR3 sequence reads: CASSPPSGNTEAFF. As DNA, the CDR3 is TGTGCCAGCAGCCCCCCTTCAGGGAACACTGAAGCTTTCTTT.

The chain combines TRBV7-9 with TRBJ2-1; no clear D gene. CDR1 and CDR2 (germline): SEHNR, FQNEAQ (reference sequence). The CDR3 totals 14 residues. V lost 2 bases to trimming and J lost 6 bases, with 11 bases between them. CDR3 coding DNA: TGTGCCAGCAGCTTATCACTCGGGTTCAATGAGCAGTTCTTC. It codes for CASSLSLGFNEQFF.

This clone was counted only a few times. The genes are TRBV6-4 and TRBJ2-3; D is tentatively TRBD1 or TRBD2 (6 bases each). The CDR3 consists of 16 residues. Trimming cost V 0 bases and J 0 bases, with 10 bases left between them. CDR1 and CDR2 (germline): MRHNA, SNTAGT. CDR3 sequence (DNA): TGTGCCAGCAGTGACTCCCAGGGGACTAGCACAGATACGCAGTATTTT. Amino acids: CASSDSQGTSTDTQYF.

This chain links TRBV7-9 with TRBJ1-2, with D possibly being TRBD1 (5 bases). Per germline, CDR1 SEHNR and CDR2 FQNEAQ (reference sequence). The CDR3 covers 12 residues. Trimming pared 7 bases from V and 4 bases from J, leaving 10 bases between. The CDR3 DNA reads TGTGCCAGCACTCCGGGGGTCTATGGCTACACCTTC. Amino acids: CASTPGVYGYTF.

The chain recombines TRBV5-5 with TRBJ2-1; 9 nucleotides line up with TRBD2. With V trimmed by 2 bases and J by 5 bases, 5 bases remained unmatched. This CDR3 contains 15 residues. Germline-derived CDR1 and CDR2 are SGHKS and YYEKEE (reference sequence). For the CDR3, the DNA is TGTGCCAGCAGCTTCGGACTAGCGCCAGACAATGAGCAGTTCTTC. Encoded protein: CASSFGLAPDNEQFF.